Below, 28 T cell receptor beta chains from the same sample are listed, as sequenced in a study of blood T cell repertoires in COVID-19. Clones were sequenced by immunoSEQ multiplex PCR, and TCRdb holds only the in-frame ones, with some missing. The sample carries 250,000 or so clones, roughly 84% recorded once. The sequenced sample consisted of peripheral blood. The receptors stem from a woman aged 40-49 years who had recovered from COVID-19.

The count of this clone is one. The chain uses TRBV29-1 and TRBJ1-2; 9 positions match TRBD1. Germline V lookup: CDR1 SQVTM, CDR2 ANQGSEA. Losses at the gene ends were 3 bases for V and 8 bases for J; bases not matched to a gene: 7. This CDR3 is 13 amino acids long. CDR3 nucleotide sequence: TGCAGCGTTGATGGGGGACAGGGTCAAGGCTACACCTTC. Translated: CSVDGGQGQGYTF. Using reference TRBV29-1 and TRBJ1-2 for the parts outside the CDR3, the full variable domain is SAVISQKPSRDICQRGTSLTIQCQVDSQVTMMFWYRQQPGQSLTLIATANQGSEATYESGFVIDKFPISRPNLTFSTLTVSNMSPEDSSIYLCSVDGGQGQGYTFGSGTRLTVV.

The rearrangement joins TRBV5-4 to TRBJ2-3; D gene ambiguous. CDR1 is SGHNT, CDR2 YYREEE, per germline (reference sequence). V gave up 1 base and J gave up 0 bases, with 9 bases separating them. The CDR3 length is 15 residues. CDR3 amino acids: CASSLTVRSTDTQYF. The CDR3 DNA reads as TGTGCCAGCAGCTTGACAGTACGTAGCACAGATACGCAGTATTTT.

The V call is TRBV5-8, the J call TRBJ1-3; TRBD1 matches 9 bases. Losses at the gene ends were 4 bases for V and 2 bases for J; bases not matched to a gene: 4. Germline CDR1 and CDR2: SGHTS and YDEGEE. The CDR3 extends over 15 amino acids. DNA of the CDR3: TGTGCCAGCAGCACCGGGGACAGGGCTGGAAACACCATATATTTT. Its protein is CASSTGDRAGNTIYF.

This clone was found once. The chain joins TRBV2 to TRBJ2-3, with TRBD2 identical over 7 bases. Germline CDR1 is SNHLY and CDR2 is FYNNEI. The CDR3 contains 15 residues. The J segment lost 0 bases and the V segment lost 8 bases, leaving 8 bases of the junction unmatched. The CDR3: CASGYIGGSTDTQYF. The CDR3 DNA is TGTGCCAGCGGGTATATCGGGGGGAGCACAGATACGCAGTATTTT.

The genes are TRBV6-2 or TRBV6-3 and TRBJ1-2; D possibly corresponds to TRBD1 (5 bases). CDR1 MNHEY and CDR2 SVGEGT come from the germline V gene. Deletions cut 8 bases from V and 0 bases from J, with 16 bases between. CDR3 size: 15 residues. CDR3 in amino acids: CASRLGHLANYGYTF. CDR3 nucleotides: TGTGCCAGCCGCCTTGGACACCTAGCTAACTATGGCTACACCTTC.

The chain joins TRBV4-1 to TRBJ2-7; D gene ambiguous. CDR1 and CDR2 from the germline V gene are MGHRA and YSYEKL. The CDR3 is 16 residues long. The ends were cut back, 1 base at V and 0 bases at J, with 13 bases in the middle. The CDR3, as DNA: TGCGCCAGCAGCCAAGGTTCAATCCCGGGCTCCTACGAGCAGTACTTC. As protein: CASSQGSIPGSYEQYF.

V and J are TRBV4-1 and TRBJ2-4; TRBD1 agrees at 7 bases. The CDR3 is 15 amino acids. The ends lost 6 bases at V and 8 bases at J; junction bases unmatched: 13. Germline CDR1 is MGHRA and CDR2 is YSYEKL. The CDR3 DNA reads TGCGCCAGCAGAGATTACAGGGGATCTTTCGACATTCAGTACTTC. This gives the protein CASRDYRGSFDIQYF.

J is TRBJ2-3 and V is TRBV2; 15 bases fit TRBD2. The junction had 5 bases not matched to a gene; V was cut back by 5 bases and J by 5 bases. Germline values: CDR1 SNHLY, CDR2 FYNNEI. The CDR3 is 16 amino acids. The CDR3 sequence is CASSPGLAGGLDTQYF. CDR3 DNA: TGTGCCAGCAGTCCGGGACTAGCGGGGGGTTTAGATACGCAGTATTTT.

The V gene is TRBV5-1, the J gene TRBJ2-3, with D maybe TRBD2 (6 bases). There are 15 residues in the CDR3. V was trimmed by 0 bases and J by 4 bases, leaving 12 bases between them. Looked up from germline, CDR1 is SGHRS and CDR2 is YFSETQ. CDR3 region: CASSLDWTGADTQYF. The CDR3 coding sequence is TGCGCCAGCAGCTTGGATTGGACGGGGGCAGATACGCAGTATTTT.

This sequence joins TRBV30 and TRBJ1-4, with D possibly TRBD1 on 6 matching bases. The germline V gene has CDR1 GTSNPN and CDR2 SVGIG (reference sequence). The ends were cut back, 5 bases at V and 6 bases at J, with 7 bases in the middle. CDR3 length: 11 residues. DNA for the CDR3: TGTGCCTGGGAGGGGGATGAAAAACTGTTTTTT. Translation: CAWEGDEKLFF. Supplemented by reference TRBV30 and TRBJ1-4, the full variable domain reads SQTIHQWPATLVQPVGSPLSLECTVEGTSNPNLYWYRQAAGRGLQLLFYSVGIGQISSEVPQNLSASRPQDRQFILSSKKLLLSDSGFYLCAWEGDEKLFFGSGTQLSVL.

J is TRBJ1-2 and V is TRBV28, with 9 bases lining up with TRBD1. With V trimmed by 6 bases and J by 7 bases, 15 bases remained unmatched. The CDR3 sequence is 16 residues long. CDR1 is MDHEN and CDR2 is SYDVKM in the germline V gene. The CDR3 DNA is TGTGCCAGCAGATTTTTATGGGACAGGGTTGGGGGTGGCTACACCTTC. Its protein is CASRFLWDRVGGGYTF.

The rearrangement links TRBV30 to TRBJ2-7, with D perhaps TRBD2 (6 bases). The CDR3 spans 14 residues. V shed 5 bases and J shed 0 bases, with 14 bases lying between them. CDR1 and CDR2 (germline): GTSNPN, SVGIG (reference sequence). The CDR3 reads CAWSGLPSSYEQYF. CDR3 sequence (DNA): TGTGCCTGGTCGGGACTCCCGAGCTCCTACGAGCAGTACTTC.

The chain combines TRBV5-1 with TRBJ1-1; D is perhaps TRBD1 (6 bases). The CDR3 sequence is 15 residues long. V dropped 4 bases and J dropped 4 bases, with 17 bases sitting between them. The germline V gene encodes CDR1 SGHRS and CDR2 YFSETQ. The CDR3 DNA reads TGCGCCAGCAGCGGAGGCGGGGGCCTCGGCACTGAAGCTTTCTTT. Translation: CASSGGGGLGTEAFF.

The V and J genes are TRBV28 and TRBJ1-4, with D hard to call. The CDR3 length is 11 residues. V gave up 5 bases and J gave up 5 bases, with 3 bases separating them. In germline, CDR1 is MDHEN, CDR2 SYDVKM. The CDR3 nucleotides read TGTGCCAGCAGTCAAAATGAAAAACTGTTTTTT. Amino acid sequence: CASSQNEKLFF.

This clone has only one observation. The chain links TRBV3-1 (or the pseudogene TRBV3-2) to TRBJ2-5, with D tentatively TRBD2 (5 bases). With 1 base removed from V and 7 bases from J, the gap between germline ends came to 13 bases. The CDR3 runs 14 residues. In germline, CDR1 is LGHDT, CDR2 YNNKEL (reference sequence). CDR3 coding DNA: TGTGCCAGCAGCCAAGTAGCCGGGATCGCGACCCAGTACTTC. This translates into CASSQVAGIATQYF.

The V gene is TRBV3-1 (or the pseudogene TRBV3-2), the J gene TRBJ2-7, with 7 bases matching TRBD2. The V gene's germline CDR1 is LGHDT and CDR2 YNNKEL (reference sequence). The trim removed 2 bases at V and 0 bases at J, leaving 4 bases unmatched. The CDR3 is 15 amino acids. CDR3 in DNA: TGTGCCAGCAGCCAACTAGCGGTGAGCTCCTACGAGCAGTACTTC. Its protein is CASSQLAVSSYEQYF.

This clone was seen a handful of times. The chain recombines TRBV5-1 with TRBJ1-1; D perhaps matches TRBD1 (6 bases). The CDR3 spans 13 residues. V was clipped by 3 bases and J by 2 bases, with 8 bases between them. Germline loops: CDR1 SGHRS, CDR2 YFSETQ. CDR3 sequence (DNA): TGCGCCAGCAGCTGGGGACAAAACACTGAAGCTTTCTTT. Amino acids: CASSWGQNTEAFF.

The rearrangement links TRBV7-3 to TRBJ2-1, with D perhaps TRBD1 (5 bases). With 1 base removed from V and 7 bases from J, the gap between germline ends came to 11 bases. The length of the CDR3 is 14 residues. Looked up from germline, CDR1 is SGHTA and CDR2 is FQGTGA. CDR3 DNA: TGTGCCAGCAGCTTAAGCAGGGAAAGAAATGAGCAGTTCTTC. This encodes CASSLSRERNEQFF.

The rearrangement uses TRBV18 and TRBJ1-6; perhaps TRBD1 as D (5 bases). Germline CDR1 is KGHSH and CDR2 is LQKENI. V gave up 2 bases and J gave up 12 bases, with 11 bases separating them. This CDR3 has 13 residues. The CDR3 coding sequence is TGTGCCAGCTCACCAGGTTACGGGGGACCCCTCCACTTT. Residues: CASSPGYGGPLHF. The variable domain in full, with the rest retrieved from reference TRBV18 and TRBJ1-6, is NAGVMQNPRHLVRRRGQEARLRCSPMKGHSHVYWYRQLPEEGLKFMVYLQKENIIDESGMPKERFSAEFPKEGPSILRIQQVVRGDSAAYFCASSPGYGGPLHFGNGTRLTVT.

V and J are TRBV19 and TRBJ2-5, with 7 bases matching TRBD2. This CDR3 region has 15 residues. The V and J ends lost 3 bases and 1 base, in that order; junction bases with no gene match: 5. CDR1 LNHDA and CDR2 SQIVND come from the germline V gene (reference sequence). DNA of the CDR3: TGTGCCAGTAGTATCGGGACTACACCCCAAGAGACCCAGTACTTC. Protein: CASSIGTTPQETQYF.

The genes are TRBV10-3 and TRBJ1-1; TRBD1 matches at 9 bases. This CDR3 contains 15 residues. V shed 4 bases, J shed 11 bases, and the junction held 14 bases outside the gene matches. Germline loops: CDR1 ENHRY, CDR2 SYGVKD. CDR3 region: CAISGRDRVRSGAFF. The CDR3 DNA follows: TGTGCCATCAGTGGCCGGGACAGGGTTCGCTCGGGGGCTTTCTTT.

This rearrangement joins TRBV2 to TRBJ1-6; TRBD1 aligns across 7 bases. The CDR3 runs to 14 residues. After removal of 6 bases from V and 9 bases from J, the junction contained 8 bases not matched to a gene. In germline, CDR1 is SNHLY, CDR2 FYNNEI. The CDR3 DNA reads as TGTGCCAGCAGGATAAGACAGGGACCTTCACCCCTCCACTTT. Its translation: CASRIRQGPSPLHF.

The genes are TRBV4-1 and TRBJ2-7, with D perhaps matching TRBD1 (6 bases). The V gene's germline CDR1 is MGHRA and CDR2 YSYEKL. Between the trimmed V and J ends, which lost 4 bases and 3 bases, there was a span of 10 bases. This CDR3 has 13 amino acids. The CDR3: CASSRDTYYEQYF. CDR3 nucleotide sequence: TGCGCCAGCAGCCGGGACACCTACTACGAGCAGTACTTC.

Points on this clone: This sample also contains other DNA sequences that code for the same CDR3. The rearrangement uses TRBV18 and TRBJ2-7; 7 bases line up with TRBD1. The germline V gene encodes CDR1 KGHSH and CDR2 LQKENI. V shed 6 bases, J shed 2 bases, and the junction held 4 bases outside the gene matches. This CDR3 has 13 residues. Here the CDR3 DNA reads TGTGCCAGCTCCCCGGGACAGACCTACGAGCAGTACTTC. Protein: CASSPGQTYEQYF.

The chain recombines TRBV7-9 with TRBJ2-7; D unclear. The CDR3 covers 13 residues. Deletions cut 2 bases from V and 4 bases from J, with 9 bases between. CDR1 is SEHNR, CDR2 FQNEAQ, per germline (reference sequence). This chain's CDR3 is CASSLWAEYEQYF. For the CDR3, the DNA is TGTGCCAGCAGCTTATGGGCCGAGTACGAGCAGTACTTC.

The rearrangement uses TRBV28 and TRBJ1-6; possible D gene TRBD1, 6 bases. There are 17 residues in the CDR3. V was trimmed by 2 bases and J by 2 bases, leaving 13 bases between them. In germline, CDR1 is MDHEN, CDR2 SYDVKM. The CDR3 sequence: CASSLGGGATYNSPLHF. CDR3 DNA: TGTGCCAGCAGTTTAGGAGGGGGGGCTACCTATAATTCACCCCTCCACTTT. The full variable domain, its missing parts supplied by reference TRBV28 and TRBJ1-6, is DVKVTQSSRYLVKRTGEKVFLECVQDMDHENMFWYRQDPGLGLRLIYFSYDVKMKEKGDIPEGYSVSREKKERFSLILESASTNQTSMYLCASSLGGGATYNSPLHFGNGTRLTVT.

The rearrangement uses TRBV5-1 and TRBJ2-3, with a weak D call TRBD1 (6 bases). V lost 5 bases, J lost 6 bases, and 10 bases lay in between. This CDR3 spans 12 amino acids. CDR1 is SGHRS and CDR2 is YFSETQ in the germline V gene. For the CDR3, the DNA is TGCGCCAGCAGGTCCACAGGGGATACGCAGTATTTT. It translates to CASRSTGDTQYF.

The CDR3 protein is CASSNGRGQYYNSPLHF. The DNA for the CDR3 is TGTGCCAGCAGTAACGGGCGGGGACAGTACTATAATTCACCCCTCCACTTT. J is TRBJ1-6 and V is TRBV28; 7 bases are a match to TRBD1. Trimming cost V 5 bases and J 3 bases; bases outside gene matches: 10. There are 17 residues in the CDR3. Germline V gene lookup returns CDR1 MDHEN and CDR2 SYDVKM.